This record concerns one T cell receptor beta chain sequence. Only in-frame clones appear in the TCRdb table, and some are missing; sequencing was by immunoSEQ multiplex PCR. The repertoire consists of nearly 70,000 clones, with 75% to 85% occurring once and the leading ten covering almost 1.5%. The sample comes from a study of OX40 agonist ivuxolimab in advanced cancers. The input for sequencing was CD4+ or CD8+ T cells sorted from blood, taken in a trial of the OX40 agonist ivuxolimab. The sequence came from an adult with an advanced solid tumor such as melanoma, head and neck, liver or kidney cancer.

CDR3 residues: CASRGRGNQPQHF. The DNA for the CDR3 is TGTGCCTCCAGGGGACGGGGCAATCAGCCCCAGCATTTT. V usage is TRBV27 and J usage is TRBJ1-5, with a tentative D call TRBD1 (6 bases). Germline CDR1 MNHEY, CDR2 SMNVEV (reference sequence). Trimming pared 11 bases from V and 2 bases from J, leaving 13 bases between. The CDR3 has 13 residues.